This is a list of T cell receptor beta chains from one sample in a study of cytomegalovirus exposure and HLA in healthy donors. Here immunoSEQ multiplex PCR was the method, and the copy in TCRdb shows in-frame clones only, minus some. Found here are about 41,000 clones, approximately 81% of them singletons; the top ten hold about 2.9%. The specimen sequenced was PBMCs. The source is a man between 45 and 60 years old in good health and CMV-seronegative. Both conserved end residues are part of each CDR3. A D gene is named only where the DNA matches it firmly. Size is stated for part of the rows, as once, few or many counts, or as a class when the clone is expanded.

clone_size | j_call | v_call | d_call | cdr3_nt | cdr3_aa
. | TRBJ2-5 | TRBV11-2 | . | TGTGCCAGCAGCTCCCGCTCCTCCCCGGGACTGACAAGGGAGACCCAGTACTTC | CASSSRSSPGLTRETQYF
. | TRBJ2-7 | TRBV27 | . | TGTGCCAGCAGTCCCCCGAGGTCCTACGAGCAGTACTTC | CASSPPRSYEQYF
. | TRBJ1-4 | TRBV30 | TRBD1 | TGTGCCTGGAGATCCGGGACAGGGAATGAAAAACTGTTTTTT | CAWRSGTGNEKLFF
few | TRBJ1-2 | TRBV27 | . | TGTGCCAGCAGTTTACGGGGGGCGGACGGCTACACCTTC | CASSLRGADGYTF
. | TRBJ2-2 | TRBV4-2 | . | TGTGCCAGCAGCCAAGCACCGGGACAGAACACCGGGGAGCTGTTTTTT | CASSQAPGQNTGELFF
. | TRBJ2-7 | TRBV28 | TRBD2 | TGTGCCAGCAGCCAAGGGGGGACTAGCTCCTACGAGCAGTACTTC | CASSQGGTSSYEQYF
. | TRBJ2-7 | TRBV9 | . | TGTGCCAGCAGCGTATGGACATCTCTCGAGCAGTACTTC | CASSVWTSLEQYF
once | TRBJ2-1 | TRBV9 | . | TGTGCCAGCAGCGTAGGGGGGATCGGGAGCAATGAGCAGTTCTTC | CASSVGGIGSNEQFF
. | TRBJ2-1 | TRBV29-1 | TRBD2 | TGCAGCGGACAAACTAGCGGTTACTACAATGAGCAGTTCTTC | CSGQTSGYYNEQFF
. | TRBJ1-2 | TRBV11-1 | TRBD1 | TGTGCCAGCAGCCGGGACAGTGCTAACTATGGCTACACCTTC | CASSRDSANYGYTF
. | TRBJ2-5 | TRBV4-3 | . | TGCGCCAGCAGCCAAGAGGCGACCCGAGCGTTTCAAGAGACCCAGTACTTC | CASSQEATRAFQETQYF
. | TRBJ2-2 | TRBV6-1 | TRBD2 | TGTGCAGGACTAGCGGGAAATACCGGGGAGCTGTTTTTT | CAGLAGNTGELFF
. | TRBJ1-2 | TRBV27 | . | TGTGCCAGCAGTCCATCGACAGTCGCCCTCTATGGCTACACCTTC | CASSPSTVALYGYTF
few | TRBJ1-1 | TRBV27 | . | TGTGCCAGCAGTAGACGGGTGAACACTGAAGCTTTCTTT | CASSRRVNTEAFF
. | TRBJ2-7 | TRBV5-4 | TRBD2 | TGTGCCAGCAGCGACAGCGGGGGGAACTCCTACGAGCAGTACTTC | CASSDSGGNSYEQYF
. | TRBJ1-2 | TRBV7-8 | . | TGTGCCAGCAGCTTAGCGAGGAGATACAGGAAGGCGGACTATGGCTACACCTTC | CASSLARRYRKADYGYTF
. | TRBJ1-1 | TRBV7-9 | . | TGTGCCAGCAGCCCATCGGGAAGTGCTGAAGCTTTCTTT | CASSPSGSAEAFF
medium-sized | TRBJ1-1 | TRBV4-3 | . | TGCGCCAGCAGCCAAGATTTGCCAGGGCCCAAGAACACTGAAGCTTTCTTT | CASSQDLPGPKNTEAFF
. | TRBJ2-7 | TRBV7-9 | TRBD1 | TGTGCCAGCAGCCCACCGGGACAGGGGGTTTCCGAGCAGTACTTC | CASSPPGQGVSEQYF
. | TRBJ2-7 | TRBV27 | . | TGTGCCAGCAGTCCTGGTCTGTACGAGCAGTACTTC | CASSPGLYEQYF
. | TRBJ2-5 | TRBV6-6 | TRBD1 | TGTGCCAGCAGTCTCCACACGACAGGGACCCAGGAGACCCAGTACTTC | CASSLHTTGTQETQYF